This T cell receptor (beta chain) emerged from a study of blood T cell repertoires in COVID-19. Whole-study context: Specimens from acute and convalescent COVID-19 originated in the United States, Italy and Spain.

How the authors handled the data: By means of reference gene primer amplification, nucleated cell counts were estimated. TCRdb keeps only in-frame clones here, not all; method: immunoSEQ multiplex PCR. The V and J calls and clone size come from that table; D and trimming were worked out from the DNA. The sample carries 200,000 or so clones, approximately 91% recorded once. The germline V gene has CDR1 SGHTS and CDR2 YDEGEE. The junction had 8 bases not matched to a gene; V was cut back by 4 bases and J by 5 bases. The CDR3 extends over 14 amino acids. The count of this clone is one. Sample: peripheral blood. The clonotype was recovered from a middle-aged woman who had recovered from COVID-19. The chain uses TRBV5-8 and TRBJ1-1; 7 bases map to TRBD1. CDR3 in amino acids: CASSRRQGQTEAFF. As DNA, the CDR3 is TGTGCCAGCAGCAGAAGACAGGGACAAACTGAAGCTTTCTTT. The whole variable domain, remainder taken from reference TRBV5-8 and TRBJ1-1, is EAGVTQSPTHLIKTRGQQATLRCSPISGHTSVYWYQQALGLGLQFLLWYDEGEERNRGNFPPRFSGRQFPNYSSELNVNALELEDSALYLCASSRRQGQTEAFFGQGTRLTVV.